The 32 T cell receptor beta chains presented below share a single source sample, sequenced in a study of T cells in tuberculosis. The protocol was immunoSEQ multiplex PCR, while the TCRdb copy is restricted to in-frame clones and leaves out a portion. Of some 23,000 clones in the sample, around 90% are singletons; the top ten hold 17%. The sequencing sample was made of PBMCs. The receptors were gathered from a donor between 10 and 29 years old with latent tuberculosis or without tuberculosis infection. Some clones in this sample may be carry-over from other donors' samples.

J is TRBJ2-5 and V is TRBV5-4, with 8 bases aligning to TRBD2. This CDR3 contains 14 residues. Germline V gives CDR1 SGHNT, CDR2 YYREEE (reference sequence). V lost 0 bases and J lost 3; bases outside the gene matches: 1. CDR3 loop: CASSLGAGEETQYF. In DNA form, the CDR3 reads TGTGCCAGCAGCTTGGGAGCGGGGGAAGAGACCCAGTACTTC.

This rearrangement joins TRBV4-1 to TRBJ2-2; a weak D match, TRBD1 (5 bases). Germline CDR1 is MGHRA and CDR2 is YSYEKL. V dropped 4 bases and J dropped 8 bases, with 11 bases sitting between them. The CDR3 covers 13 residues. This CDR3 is CASSRDSSGELFF. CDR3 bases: TGCGCCAGCAGCCGCGACAGTTCTGGGGAGCTGTTTTTT.

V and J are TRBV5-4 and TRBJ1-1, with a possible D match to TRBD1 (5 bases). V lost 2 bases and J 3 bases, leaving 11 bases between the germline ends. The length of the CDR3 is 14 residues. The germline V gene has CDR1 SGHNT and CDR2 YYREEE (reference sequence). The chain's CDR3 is CASSLTGRDTEAFF. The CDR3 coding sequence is TGTGCCAGCAGCTTAACAGGAAGGGACACTGAAGCTTTCTTT.

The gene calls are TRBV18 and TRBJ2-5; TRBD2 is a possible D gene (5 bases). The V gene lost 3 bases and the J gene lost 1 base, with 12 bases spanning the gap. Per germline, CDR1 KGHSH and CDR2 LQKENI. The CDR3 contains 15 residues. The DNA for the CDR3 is TGTGCCAGCTCACCTATCAGAGGGTCCCAAGAGACCCAGTACTTC. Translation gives CASSPIRGSQETQYF.

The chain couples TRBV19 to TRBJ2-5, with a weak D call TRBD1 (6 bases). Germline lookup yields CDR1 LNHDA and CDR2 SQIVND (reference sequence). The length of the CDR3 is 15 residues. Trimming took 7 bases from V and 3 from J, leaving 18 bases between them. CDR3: CASKGIQGVEETQYF. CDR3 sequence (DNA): TGTGCCAGTAAGGGGATACAGGGAGTTGAAGAGACCCAGTACTTC.

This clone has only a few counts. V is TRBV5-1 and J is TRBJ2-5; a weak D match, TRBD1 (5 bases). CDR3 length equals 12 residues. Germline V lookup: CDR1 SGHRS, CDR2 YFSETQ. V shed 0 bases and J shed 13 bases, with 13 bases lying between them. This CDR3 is CASSLERVGRYF. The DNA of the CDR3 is TGCGCCAGCAGCTTGGAGAGAGTGGGGCGGTACTTC.

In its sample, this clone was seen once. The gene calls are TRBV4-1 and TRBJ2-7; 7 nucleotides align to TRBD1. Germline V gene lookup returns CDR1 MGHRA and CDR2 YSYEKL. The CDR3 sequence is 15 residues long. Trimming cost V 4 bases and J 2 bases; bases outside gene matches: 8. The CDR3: CASSRGDRNTYEQYF. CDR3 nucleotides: TGCGCCAGCAGCCGAGGGGACAGAAATACCTACGAGCAGTACTTC.

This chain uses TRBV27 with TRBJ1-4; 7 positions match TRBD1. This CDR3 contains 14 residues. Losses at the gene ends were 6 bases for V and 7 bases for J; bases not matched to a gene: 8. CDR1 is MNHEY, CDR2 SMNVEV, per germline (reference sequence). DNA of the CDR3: TGTGCCAGCAGGCAGACAGGGTCGGGTGAAAAACTGTTTTTT. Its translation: CASRQTGSGEKLFF.

This chain's CDR3 is CASVLRVGGAYNEQFF. CDR3 sequence (DNA): TGTGCTAGTGTCCTGAGAGTGGGGGGAGCCTACAATGAGCAGTTCTTC. V and J are TRBV12-5 and TRBJ2-1; D is possibly TRBD2 (6 bases). CDR1 is LGHNT, CDR2 FRNRAP, per germline. There are 16 residues in the CDR3. V was pared by 7 bases and J by 2 bases, with 18 bases between.

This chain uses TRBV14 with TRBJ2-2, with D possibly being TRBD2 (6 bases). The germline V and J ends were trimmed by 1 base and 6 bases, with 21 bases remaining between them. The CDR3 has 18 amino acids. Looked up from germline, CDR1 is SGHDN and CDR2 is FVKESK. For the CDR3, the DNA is TGTGCCAGCAGCCAAGGGGGACTGGACGGTGAAGCCGCCGGGGAGCTGTTTTTT. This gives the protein CASSQGGLDGEAAGELFF.

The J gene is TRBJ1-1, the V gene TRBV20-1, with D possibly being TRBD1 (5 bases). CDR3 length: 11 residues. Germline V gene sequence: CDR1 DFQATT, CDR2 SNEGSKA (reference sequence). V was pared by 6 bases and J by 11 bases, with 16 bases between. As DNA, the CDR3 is TGCAGTGCCTGGGGGGGAGGGGAGGCTTTCTTT. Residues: CSAWGGGEAFF.

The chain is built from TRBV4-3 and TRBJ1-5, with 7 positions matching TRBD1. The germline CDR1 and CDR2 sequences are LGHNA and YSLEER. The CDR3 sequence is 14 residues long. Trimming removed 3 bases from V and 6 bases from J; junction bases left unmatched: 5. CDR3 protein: CASSQRQGGQPQHF. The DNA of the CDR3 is TGCGCCAGCAGCCAGAGACAGGGCGGTCAGCCCCAGCATTTT.

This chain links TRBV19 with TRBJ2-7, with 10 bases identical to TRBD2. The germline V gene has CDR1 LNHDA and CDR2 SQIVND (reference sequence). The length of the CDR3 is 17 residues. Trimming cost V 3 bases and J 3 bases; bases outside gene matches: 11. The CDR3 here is CASSIRSGRADYYEQYF. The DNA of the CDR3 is TGTGCCAGTAGTATTAGGAGCGGGAGGGCCGACTACTACGAGCAGTACTTC.

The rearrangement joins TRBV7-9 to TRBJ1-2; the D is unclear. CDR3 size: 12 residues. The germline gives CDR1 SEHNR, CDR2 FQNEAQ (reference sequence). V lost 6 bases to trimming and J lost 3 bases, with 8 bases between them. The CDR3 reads CASRDRDYGYTF. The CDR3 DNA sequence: TGTGCCAGCAGAGACCGGGACTATGGCTACACCTTC.

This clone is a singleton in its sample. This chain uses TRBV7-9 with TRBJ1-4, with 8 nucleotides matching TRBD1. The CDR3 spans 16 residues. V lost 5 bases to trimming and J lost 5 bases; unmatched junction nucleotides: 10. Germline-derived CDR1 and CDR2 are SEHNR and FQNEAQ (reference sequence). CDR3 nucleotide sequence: TGTGCCAGCAGCCATGAAGGGACAGGAGACAATGAAAAACTGTTTTTT. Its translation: CASSHEGTGDNEKLFF.

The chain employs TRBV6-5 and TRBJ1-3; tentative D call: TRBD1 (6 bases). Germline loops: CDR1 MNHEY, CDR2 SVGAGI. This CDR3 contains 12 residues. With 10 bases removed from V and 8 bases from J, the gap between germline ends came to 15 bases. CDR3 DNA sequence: TGTGCCACAGGGGCAGTTCCCGACACCATATATTTT. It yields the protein CATGAVPDTIYF.

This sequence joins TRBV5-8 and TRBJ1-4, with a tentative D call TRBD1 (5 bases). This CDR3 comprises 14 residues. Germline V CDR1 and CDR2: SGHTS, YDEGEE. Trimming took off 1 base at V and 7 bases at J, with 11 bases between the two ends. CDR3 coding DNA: TGTGCCAGCAGCTTGTGGGGGGGAACTGAAAAACTGTTTTTT. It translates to CASSLWGGTEKLFF.

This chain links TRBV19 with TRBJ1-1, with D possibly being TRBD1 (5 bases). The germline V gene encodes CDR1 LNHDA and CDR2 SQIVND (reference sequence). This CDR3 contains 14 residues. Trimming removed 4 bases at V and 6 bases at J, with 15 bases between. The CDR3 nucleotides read TGTGCCAGTAGTACGATACAGGCAGGAGCTGAAGCTTTCTTT. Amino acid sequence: CASSTIQAGAEAFF.

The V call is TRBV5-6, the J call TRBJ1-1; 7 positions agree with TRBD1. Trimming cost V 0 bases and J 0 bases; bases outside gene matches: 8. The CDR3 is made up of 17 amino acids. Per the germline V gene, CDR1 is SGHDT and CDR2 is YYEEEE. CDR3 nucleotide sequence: TGTGCCAGCAGCTTGGAGGGGGCTTCCACGATGAACACTGAAGCTTTCTTT. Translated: CASSLEGASTMNTEAFF.

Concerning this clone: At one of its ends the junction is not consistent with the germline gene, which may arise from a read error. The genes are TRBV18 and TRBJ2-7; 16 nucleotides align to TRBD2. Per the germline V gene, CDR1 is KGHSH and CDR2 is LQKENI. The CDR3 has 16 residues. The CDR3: CASSPLPGLAGGPEDF. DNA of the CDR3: TGTGCCAGCTCACCACTTCCGGGACTAGCGGGAGGGCCGGAGGACTTC.

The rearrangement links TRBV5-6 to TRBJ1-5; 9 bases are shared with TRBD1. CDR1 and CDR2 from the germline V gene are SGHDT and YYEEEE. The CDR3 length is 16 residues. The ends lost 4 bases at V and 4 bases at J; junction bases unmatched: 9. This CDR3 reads CASSRFTGGGNQPQHF. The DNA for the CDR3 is TGTGCCAGCAGCCGATTTACAGGGGGCGGGAATCAGCCCCAGCATTTT.

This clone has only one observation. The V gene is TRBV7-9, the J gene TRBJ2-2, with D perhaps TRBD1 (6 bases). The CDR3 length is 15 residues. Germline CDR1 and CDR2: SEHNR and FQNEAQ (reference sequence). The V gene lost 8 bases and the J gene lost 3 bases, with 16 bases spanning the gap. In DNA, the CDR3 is TGTGCCAGCCACGCGTCAGGGGCAGACACCGGGGAGCTGTTTTTT. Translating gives CASHASGADTGELFF. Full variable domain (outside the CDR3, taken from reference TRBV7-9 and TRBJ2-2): DTGVSQNPRHKITKRGQNVTFRCDPISEHNRLYWYRQTLGQGPEFLTYFQNEAQLEKSRLLSDRFSAERPKGSFSTLEIQRTEQGDSAMYLCASHASGADTGELFFGEGSRLTVL.

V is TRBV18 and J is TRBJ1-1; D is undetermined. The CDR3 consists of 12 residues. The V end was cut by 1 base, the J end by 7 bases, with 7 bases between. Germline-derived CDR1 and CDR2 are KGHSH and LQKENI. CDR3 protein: CASSPQELEAFF. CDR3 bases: TGTGCCAGCTCACCACAGGAGCTTGAAGCTTTCTTT.

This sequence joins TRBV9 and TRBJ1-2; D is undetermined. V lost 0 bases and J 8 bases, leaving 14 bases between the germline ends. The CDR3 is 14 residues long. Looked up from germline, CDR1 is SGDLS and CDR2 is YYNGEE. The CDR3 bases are TGTGCCAGCAGCGTAGAGGAGGGTATGGGAGGCTACACCTTC. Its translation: CASSVEEGMGGYTF.

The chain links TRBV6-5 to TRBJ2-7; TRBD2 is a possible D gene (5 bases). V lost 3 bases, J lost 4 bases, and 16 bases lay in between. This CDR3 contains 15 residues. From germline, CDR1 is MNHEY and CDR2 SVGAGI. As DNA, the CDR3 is TGTGCCAGCAGTTATCAGGACGGGAACTCTTACGAGCAGTACTTC. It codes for CASSYQDGNSYEQYF.

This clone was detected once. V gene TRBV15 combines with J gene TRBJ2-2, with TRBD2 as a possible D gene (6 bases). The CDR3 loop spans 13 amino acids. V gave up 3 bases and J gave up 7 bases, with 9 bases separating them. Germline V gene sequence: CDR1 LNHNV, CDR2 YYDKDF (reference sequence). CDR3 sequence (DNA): TGTGCCACCAGCAGGGGGGGATACGGGGAGCTGTTTTTT. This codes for CATSRGGYGELFF.

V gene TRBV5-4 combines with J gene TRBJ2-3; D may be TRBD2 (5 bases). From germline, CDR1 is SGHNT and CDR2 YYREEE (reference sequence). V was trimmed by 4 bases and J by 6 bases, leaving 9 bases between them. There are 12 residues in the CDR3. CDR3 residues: CASSVERDTQYF. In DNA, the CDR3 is TGTGCCAGCAGCGTGGAGCGGGATACGCAGTATTTT.

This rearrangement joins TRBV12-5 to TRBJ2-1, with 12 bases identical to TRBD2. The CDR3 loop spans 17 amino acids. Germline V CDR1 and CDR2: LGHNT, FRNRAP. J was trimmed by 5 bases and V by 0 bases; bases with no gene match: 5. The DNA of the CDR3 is TGTGCTAGTGGTTTGGTACTAGCGGGAGGCAAGCACAATGAGCAGTTCTTC. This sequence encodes CASGLVLAGGKHNEQFF.

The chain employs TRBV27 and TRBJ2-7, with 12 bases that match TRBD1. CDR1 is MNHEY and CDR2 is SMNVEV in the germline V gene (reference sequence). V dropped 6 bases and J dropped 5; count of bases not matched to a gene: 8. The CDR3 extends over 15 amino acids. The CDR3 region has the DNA TGTGCCAGCAGCTCCGGGACAGGGGGCTTCCACGAGCAGTACTTC. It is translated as CASSSGTGGFHEQYF.

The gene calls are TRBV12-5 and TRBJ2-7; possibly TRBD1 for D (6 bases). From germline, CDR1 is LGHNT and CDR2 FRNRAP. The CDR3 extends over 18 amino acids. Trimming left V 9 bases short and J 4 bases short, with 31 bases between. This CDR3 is CARPSSSGEMMGSYEQYF. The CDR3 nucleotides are TGTGCTAGACCCTCGTCTTCAGGGGAAATGATGGGGTCTTACGAGCAGTACTTC.

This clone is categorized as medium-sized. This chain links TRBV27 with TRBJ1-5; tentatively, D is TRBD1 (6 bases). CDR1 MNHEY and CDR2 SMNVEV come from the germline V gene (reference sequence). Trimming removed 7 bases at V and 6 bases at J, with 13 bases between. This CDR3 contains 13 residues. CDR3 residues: CASKNREGQPQHF. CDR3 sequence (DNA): TGTGCCAGCAAGAACAGGGAGGGTCAGCCCCAGCATTTT.

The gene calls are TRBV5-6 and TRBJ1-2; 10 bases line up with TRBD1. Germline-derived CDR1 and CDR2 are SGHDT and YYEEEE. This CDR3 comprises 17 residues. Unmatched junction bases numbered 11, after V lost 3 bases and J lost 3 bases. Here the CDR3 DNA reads TGTGCCAGCAGCTCCCCTTTTGACAGGGGGCACGACTATGGCTACACCTTC. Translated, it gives CASSSPFDRGHDYGYTF. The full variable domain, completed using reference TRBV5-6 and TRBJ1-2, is DAGVTQSPTHLIKTRGQQVTLRCSPKSGHDTVSWYQQALGQGPQFIFQYYEEEERQRGNFPDRFSGHQFPNYSSELNVNALLLGDSALYLCASSSPFDRGHDYGYTFGSGTRLTVV.